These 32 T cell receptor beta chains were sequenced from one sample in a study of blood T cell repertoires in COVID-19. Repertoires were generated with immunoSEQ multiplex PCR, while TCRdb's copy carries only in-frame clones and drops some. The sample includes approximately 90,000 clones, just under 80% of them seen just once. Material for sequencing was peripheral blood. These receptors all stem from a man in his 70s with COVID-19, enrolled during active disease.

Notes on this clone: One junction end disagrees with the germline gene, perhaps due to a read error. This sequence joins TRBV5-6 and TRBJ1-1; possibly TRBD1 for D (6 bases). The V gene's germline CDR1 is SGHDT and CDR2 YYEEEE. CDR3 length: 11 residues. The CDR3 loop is CASSLGLGQSF. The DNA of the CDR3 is TGTGCCAGCAGCTTGGGCCTGGGACAATCCTTT.

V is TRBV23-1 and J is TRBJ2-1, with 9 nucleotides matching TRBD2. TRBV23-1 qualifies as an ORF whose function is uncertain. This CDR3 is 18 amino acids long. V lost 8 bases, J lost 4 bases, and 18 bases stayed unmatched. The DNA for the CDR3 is TGCGCCAGCGACCGAAACCGCCTACCTAGCGGGGAGTACAATGAGCAGTTCTTC. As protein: CASDRNRLPSGEYNEQFF.

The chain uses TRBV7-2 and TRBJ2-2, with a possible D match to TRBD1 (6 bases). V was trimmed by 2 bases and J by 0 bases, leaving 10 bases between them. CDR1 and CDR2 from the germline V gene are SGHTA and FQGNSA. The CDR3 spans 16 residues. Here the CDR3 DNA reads TGTGCCAGCAGCTTACTGGGGGCAACGAACACCGGGGAGCTGTTTTTT. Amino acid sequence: CASSLLGATNTGELFF.

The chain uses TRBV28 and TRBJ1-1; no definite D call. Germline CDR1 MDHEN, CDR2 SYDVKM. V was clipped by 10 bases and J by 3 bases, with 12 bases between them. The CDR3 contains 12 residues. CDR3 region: CATAGPHTEAFF. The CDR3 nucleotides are TGTGCCACGGCAGGTCCTCACACTGAAGCTTTCTTT.

Here the CDR3 reads CASRVALNTEAFF. Written as DNA, the CDR3 is TGTGCCAGCAGGGTGGCCCTGAACACTGAAGCTTTCTTT. V is TRBV12-3 or TRBV12-4 and J is TRBJ1-1; no definite D call. This CDR3 comprises 13 residues. Trimming removed 6 bases from V and 0 bases from J, with 8 bases in between.

DNA for the CDR3: TGTGCCAGCAGCTTATCTGGCCTCTCTGGAAACACCATATATTTT. Protein: CASSLSGLSGNTIYF. V usage is TRBV7-6 and J usage is TRBJ1-3; D uncertain. Germline assignment: CDR1 SGHVS and CDR2 FNYEAQ. Trimming removed 2 bases from V and 0 bases from J, with 8 bases in between. CDR3 length: 15 residues.

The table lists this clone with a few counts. This CDR3 reads CASSDTSIETQYF. DNA of the CDR3: TGTGCCAGCAGCGATACTAGCATTGAGACCCAGTACTTC. The rearrangement joins TRBV3-1 (or the pseudogene TRBV3-2) to TRBJ2-5; D is perhaps TRBD2 (6 bases). The CDR3 has 13 residues. Germline V gene data show CDR1 as LGHDT and CDR2 as YNNKEL (reference sequence). V lost 5 bases to trimming and J lost 5 bases, with 12 bases between them.

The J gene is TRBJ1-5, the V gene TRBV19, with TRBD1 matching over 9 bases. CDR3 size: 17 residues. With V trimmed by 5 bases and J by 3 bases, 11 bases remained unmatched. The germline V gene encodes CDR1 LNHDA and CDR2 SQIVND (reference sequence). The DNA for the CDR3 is TGTGCCAGTAGTCTTAGCCGGGACAGGGCCTACAATCAGCCCCAGCATTTT. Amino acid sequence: CASSLSRDRAYNQPQHF.

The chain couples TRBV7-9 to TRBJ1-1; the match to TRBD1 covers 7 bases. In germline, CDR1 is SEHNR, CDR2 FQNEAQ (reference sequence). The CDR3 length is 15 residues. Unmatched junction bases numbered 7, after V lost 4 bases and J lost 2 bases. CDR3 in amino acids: CASSSRTGLNTEAFF. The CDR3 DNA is TGTGCCAGCAGCTCCCGGACAGGCCTTAACACTGAAGCTTTCTTT.

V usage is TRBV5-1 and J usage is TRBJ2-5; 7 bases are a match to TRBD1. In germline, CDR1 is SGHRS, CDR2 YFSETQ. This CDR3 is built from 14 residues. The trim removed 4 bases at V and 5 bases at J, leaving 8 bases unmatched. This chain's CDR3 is CASSADRLGETQYF. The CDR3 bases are TGCGCCAGCAGCGCGGACAGGCTCGGGGAGACCCAGTACTTC.

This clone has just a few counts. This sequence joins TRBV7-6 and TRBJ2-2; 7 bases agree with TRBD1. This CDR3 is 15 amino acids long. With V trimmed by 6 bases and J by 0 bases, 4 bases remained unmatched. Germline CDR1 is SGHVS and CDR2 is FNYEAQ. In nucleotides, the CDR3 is TGTGCCAGCAGTGCCGGGACAGCGAACACCGGGGAGCTGTTTTTT. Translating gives CASSAGTANTGELFF.

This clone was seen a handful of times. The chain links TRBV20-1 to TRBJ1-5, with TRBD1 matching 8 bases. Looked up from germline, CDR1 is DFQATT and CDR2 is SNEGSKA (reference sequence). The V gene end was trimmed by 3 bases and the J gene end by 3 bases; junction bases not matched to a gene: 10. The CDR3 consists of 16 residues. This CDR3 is CSASLSTGALNQPQHF. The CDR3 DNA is TGCAGTGCTAGTCTCTCGACAGGGGCACTCAATCAGCCCCAGCATTTT.

The CDR3 nucleotides are TGTGCCAGCAGACAAAATAGCGGGGGGGACAATGAGCAGTTCTTC. Protein product: CASRQNSGGDNEQFF. This rearrangement joins TRBV11-2 to TRBJ2-1, with TRBD2 matching 11 bases. Germline values: CDR1 SGHAT, CDR2 FQNNGV. Losses at the gene ends were 6 bases for V and 5 bases for J; bases not matched to a gene: 6. This CDR3 is built from 15 residues. Together with reference TRBV11-2 and TRBJ2-1, the CDR3 gives the full variable domain: EAGVAQSPRYKIIEKRQSVAFWCNPISGHATLYWYQQILGQGPKLLIQFQNNGVVDDSQLPKDRFSAERLKGVDSTLKIQPAKLEDSAVYLCASRQNSGGDNEQFFGPGTRLTVL.

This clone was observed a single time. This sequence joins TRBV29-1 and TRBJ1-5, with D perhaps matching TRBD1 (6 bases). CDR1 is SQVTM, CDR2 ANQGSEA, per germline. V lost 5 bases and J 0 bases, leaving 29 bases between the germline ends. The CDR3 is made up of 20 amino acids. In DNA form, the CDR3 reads TGCAGCGTTCCCCAGCGGCCCGACAGGAATACTTTTAATAGCAATCAGCCCCAGCATTTT. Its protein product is CSVPQRPDRNTFNSNQPQHF.

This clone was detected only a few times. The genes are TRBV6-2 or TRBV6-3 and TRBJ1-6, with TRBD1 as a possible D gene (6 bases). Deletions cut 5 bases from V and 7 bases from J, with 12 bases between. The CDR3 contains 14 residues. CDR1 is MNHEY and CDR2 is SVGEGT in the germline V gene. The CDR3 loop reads CASSKNRENSPLHF. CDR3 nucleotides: TGTGCCAGCAGTAAAAACAGGGAGAATTCACCCCTCCACTTT.

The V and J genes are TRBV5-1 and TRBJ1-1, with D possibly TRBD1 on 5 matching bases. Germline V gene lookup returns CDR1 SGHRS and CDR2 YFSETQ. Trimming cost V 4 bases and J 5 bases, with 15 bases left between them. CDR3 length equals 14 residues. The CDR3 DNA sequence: TGCGCCAGCAGCATAGACCCGGGGGAAACTGAAGCTTTCTTT. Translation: CASSIDPGETEAFF.

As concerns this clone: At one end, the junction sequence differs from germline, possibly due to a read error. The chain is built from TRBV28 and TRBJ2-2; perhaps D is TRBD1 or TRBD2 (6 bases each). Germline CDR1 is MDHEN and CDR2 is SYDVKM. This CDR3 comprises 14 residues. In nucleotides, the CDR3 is TGTGCCAGCAGTATATGGGGGGCAACCGGGGAGCTGTTTTTT. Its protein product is CASSIWGATGELFF.

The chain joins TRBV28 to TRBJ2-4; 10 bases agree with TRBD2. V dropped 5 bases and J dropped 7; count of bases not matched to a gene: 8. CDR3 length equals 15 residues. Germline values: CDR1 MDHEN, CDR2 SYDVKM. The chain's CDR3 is CASSLAGVRGNIQYF. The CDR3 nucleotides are TGTGCCAGCAGTCTAGCGGGAGTAAGGGGGAACATTCAGTACTTC.

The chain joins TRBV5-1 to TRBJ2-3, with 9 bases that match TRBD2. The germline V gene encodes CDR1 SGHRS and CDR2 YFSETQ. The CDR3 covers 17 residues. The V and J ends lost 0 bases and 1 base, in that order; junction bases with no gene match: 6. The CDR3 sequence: CASSLGLRTSGTDTQYF. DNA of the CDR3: TGCGCCAGCAGCTTGGGTTTACGGACTAGCGGCACAGATACGCAGTATTTT.

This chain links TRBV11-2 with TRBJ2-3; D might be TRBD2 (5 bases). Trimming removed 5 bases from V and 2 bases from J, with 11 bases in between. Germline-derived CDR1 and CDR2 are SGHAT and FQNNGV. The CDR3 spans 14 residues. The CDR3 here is CASSQGLFTDTQYF. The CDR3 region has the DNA TGTGCCAGCAGCCAAGGACTTTTCACAGATACGCAGTATTTT.

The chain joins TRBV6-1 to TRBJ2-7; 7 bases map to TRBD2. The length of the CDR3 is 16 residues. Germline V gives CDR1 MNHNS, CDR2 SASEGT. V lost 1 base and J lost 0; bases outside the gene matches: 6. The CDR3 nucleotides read TGTGCCAGCAGTGAAGGTCCAGCGGGGTTCTCCTACGAGCAGTACTTC. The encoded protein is CASSEGPAGFSYEQYF.

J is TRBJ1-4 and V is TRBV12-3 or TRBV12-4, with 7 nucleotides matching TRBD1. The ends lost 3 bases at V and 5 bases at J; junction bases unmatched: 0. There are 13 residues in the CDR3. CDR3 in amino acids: CASSLDRNEKLFF. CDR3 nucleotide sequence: TGTGCCAGCAGTTTGGACAGGAATGAAAAACTGTTTTTT.

The CDR3 sequence: CASSPNRGQGSPLHF. Here the CDR3 DNA reads TGTGCCAGCTCACCAAACAGGGGGCAGGGATCACCCCTCCACTTT. The V gene is TRBV18, the J gene TRBJ1-6, with 9 bases lining up with TRBD1. In germline, CDR1 is KGHSH, CDR2 LQKENI. The CDR3 length is 15 residues. With V trimmed by 2 bases and J by 10 bases, 6 bases remained unmatched.

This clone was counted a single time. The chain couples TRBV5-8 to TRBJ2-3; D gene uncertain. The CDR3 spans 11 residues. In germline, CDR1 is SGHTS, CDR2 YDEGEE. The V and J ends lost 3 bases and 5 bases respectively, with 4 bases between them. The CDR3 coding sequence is TGTGCCAGCAGCTCCCGAGATACGCAGTATTTT. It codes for CASSSRDTQYF.

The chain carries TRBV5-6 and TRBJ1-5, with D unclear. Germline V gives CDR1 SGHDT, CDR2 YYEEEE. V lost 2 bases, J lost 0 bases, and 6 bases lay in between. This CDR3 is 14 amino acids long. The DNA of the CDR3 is TGTGCCAGCAGCTTACAGACTAGCAATCAGCCCCAGCATTTT. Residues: CASSLQTSNQPQHF.

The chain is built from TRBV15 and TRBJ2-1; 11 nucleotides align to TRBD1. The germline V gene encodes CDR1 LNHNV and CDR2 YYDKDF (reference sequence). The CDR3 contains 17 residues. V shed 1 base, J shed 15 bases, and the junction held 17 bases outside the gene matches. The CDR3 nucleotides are TGTGCCACCAGCAGAGCCATTGCCGGGACAGGGGGGGACGGGCGGTTCTTC. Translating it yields CATSRAIAGTGGDGRFF.

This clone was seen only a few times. The CDR3 DNA sequence: TGTGCCAGTAGTACCAAAAGGGACAGACTTGACGAGCAGTACTTC. This gives the protein CASSTKRDRLDEQYF. The rearrangement uses TRBV19 and TRBJ2-7, with 7 bases fitting TRBD1. Germline-derived CDR1 and CDR2 are LNHDA and SQIVND (reference sequence). This CDR3 comprises 15 residues. After removal of 4 bases from V and 5 bases from J, the junction contained 11 bases not matched to a gene.

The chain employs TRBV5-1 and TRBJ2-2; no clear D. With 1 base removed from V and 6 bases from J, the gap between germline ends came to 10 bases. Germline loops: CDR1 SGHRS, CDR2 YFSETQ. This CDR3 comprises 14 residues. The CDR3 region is CASSLSQVAGELFF. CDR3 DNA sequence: TGCGCCAGCAGCTTGTCTCAGGTAGCCGGGGAGCTGTTTTTT.

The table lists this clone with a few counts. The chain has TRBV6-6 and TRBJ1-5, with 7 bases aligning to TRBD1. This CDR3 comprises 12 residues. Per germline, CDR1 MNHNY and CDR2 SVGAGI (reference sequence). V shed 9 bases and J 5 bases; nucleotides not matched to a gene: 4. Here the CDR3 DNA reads TGTGCCAGTAATACAGGGGATCAGCCCCAGCATTTT. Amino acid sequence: CASNTGDQPQHF.

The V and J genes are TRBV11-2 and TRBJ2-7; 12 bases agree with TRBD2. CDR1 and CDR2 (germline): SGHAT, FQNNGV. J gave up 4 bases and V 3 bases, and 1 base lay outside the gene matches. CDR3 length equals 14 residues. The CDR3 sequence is CASSLTSGSYEQYF. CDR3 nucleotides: TGTGCCAGCAGCTTGACTAGCGGGAGTTACGAGCAGTACTTC.

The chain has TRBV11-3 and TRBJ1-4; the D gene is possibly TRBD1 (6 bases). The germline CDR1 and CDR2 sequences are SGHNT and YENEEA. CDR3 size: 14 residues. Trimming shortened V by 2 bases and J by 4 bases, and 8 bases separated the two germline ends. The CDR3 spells CASSLSGHNEKLFF. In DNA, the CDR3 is TGTGCCAGCAGCTTATCGGGACATAATGAAAAACTGTTTTTT.

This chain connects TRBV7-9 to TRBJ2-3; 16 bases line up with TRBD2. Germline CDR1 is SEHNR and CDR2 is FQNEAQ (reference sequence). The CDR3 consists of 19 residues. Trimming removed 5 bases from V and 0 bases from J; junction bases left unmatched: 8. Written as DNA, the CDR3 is TGTGCCAGCAGCCCTGGGACTAGCGGGAGGGCCCTCAGCACAGATACGCAGTATTTT. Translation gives CASSPGTSGRALSTDTQYF.